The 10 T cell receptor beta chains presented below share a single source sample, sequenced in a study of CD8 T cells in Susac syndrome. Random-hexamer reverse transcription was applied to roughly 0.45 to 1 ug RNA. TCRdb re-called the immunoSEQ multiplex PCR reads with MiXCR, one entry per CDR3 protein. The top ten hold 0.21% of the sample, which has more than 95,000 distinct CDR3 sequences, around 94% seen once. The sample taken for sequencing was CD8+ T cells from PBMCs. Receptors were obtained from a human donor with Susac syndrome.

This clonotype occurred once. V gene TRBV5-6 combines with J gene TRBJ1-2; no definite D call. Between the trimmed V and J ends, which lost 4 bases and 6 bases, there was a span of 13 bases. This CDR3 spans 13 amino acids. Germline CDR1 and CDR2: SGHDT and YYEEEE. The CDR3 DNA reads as TGTGCCAGCAGCCCGGGCCCAAGGGATGGCTACACCTTC. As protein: CASSPGPRDGYTF.

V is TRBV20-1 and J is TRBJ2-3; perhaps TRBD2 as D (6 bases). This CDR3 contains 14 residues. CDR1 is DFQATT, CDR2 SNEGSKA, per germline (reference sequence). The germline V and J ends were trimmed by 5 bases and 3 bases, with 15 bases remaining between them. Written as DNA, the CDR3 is TGCAGTGCTTTTCCGGGACTCCAGACAGATACGCAGTATTTT. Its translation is CSAFPGLQTDTQYF.

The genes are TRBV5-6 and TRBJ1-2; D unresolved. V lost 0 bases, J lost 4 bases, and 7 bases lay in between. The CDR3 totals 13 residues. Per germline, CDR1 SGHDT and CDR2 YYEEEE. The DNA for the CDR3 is TGTGCCAGCAGCTTGGAGGGAGCCTATGGCTACACCTTC. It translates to CASSLEGAYGYTF.

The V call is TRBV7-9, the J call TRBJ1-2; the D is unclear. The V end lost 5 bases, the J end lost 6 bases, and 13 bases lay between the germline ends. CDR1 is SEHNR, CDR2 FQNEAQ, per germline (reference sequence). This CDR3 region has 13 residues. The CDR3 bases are TGTGCCAGCAGCGCGGGCGGGTTGAATGGCTACACCTTC. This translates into CASSAGGLNGYTF.

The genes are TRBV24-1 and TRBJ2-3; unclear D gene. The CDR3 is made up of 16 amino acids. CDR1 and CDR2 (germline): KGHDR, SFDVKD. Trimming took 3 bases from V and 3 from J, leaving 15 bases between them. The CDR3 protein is CATSDPLLVGTDTQYF. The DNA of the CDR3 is TGTGCCACCAGTGATCCCCTACTCGTGGGGACAGATACGCAGTATTTT.

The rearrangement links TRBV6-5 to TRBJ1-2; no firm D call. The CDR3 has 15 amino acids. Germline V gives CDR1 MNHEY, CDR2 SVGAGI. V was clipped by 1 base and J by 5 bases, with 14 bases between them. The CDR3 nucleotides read TGTGCCAGCAGTTACTGGTCAGTGAACAAGTATGGCTACACCTTC. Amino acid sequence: CASSYWSVNKYGYTF.

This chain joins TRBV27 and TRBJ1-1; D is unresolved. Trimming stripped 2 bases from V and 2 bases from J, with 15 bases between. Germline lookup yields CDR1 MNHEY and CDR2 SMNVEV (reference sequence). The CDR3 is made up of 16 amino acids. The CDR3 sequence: CASSLNPMGINTEAFF. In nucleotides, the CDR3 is TGTGCCAGCAGTTTAAACCCGATGGGGATAAACACTGAAGCTTTCTTT.

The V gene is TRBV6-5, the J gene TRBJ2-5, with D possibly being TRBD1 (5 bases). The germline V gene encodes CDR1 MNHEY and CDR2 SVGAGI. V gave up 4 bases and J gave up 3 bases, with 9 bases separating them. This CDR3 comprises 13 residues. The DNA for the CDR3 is TGTGCCAGCAGTTCCGGACAAGAAGAGACCCAGTACTTC. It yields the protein CASSSGQEETQYF.

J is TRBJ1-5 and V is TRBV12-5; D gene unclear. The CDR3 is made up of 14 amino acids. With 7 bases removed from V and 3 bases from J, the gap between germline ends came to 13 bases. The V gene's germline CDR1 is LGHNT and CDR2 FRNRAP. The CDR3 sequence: CASDEGTINQPQHF. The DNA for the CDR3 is TGTGCTAGTGATGAGGGAACGATCAATCAGCCCCAGCATTTT.

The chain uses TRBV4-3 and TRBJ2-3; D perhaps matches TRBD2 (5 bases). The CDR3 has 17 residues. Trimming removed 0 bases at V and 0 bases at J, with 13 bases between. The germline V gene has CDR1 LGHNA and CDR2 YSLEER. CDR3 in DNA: TGCGCCAGCAGCCAAGATCGGGGTAGCAAAAGCACAGATACGCAGTATTTT. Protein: CASSQDRGSKSTDTQYF.